What follows is one T cell receptor beta chain and its context. Its matching antigen is unknown. Reverse transcribing all isolated RNA meant expressed TCRB transcripts were sequenced. Profiled with immunoSEQ multiplex PCR; TCRdb holds only in-frame clones, not every one. The sample records some 360,000 clones, about 20% being singletons. The CDR3 has 12 residues. V shed 7 bases, J shed 2 bases, and the junction held 2 bases outside the gene matches. Germline V gene data show CDR1 as SGHRS and CDR2 as YFSETQ. This sample was included in a study of beta chain features in type 1 diabetes. Findings and limits, study-wide: The study notes PCR might favor shorter templates equally in patients and controls.

Sequenced: naive CD4+ T cells from blood. The clonotype comes from a woman under 30 in good health. V gene TRBV5-1 combines with J gene TRBJ2-5; 7 bases are shared with TRBD1. The CDR3 nucleotides are TGCGCCAGCTGGGACAGTCAAGAGACCCAGTACTTC. As protein: CASWDSQETQYF.